This T cell receptor (beta chain) appears in the sequencing data of a study of CD8+ T cells in alopecia areata. Overall study: Tofacitinib was taken orally by treated patients, and the dose was 5 to 10 mg twice daily. Dosing spanned 6 to 18 months on tofacitinib, then 6 months off drug. Severity of treated patients was scored by affected scalp percentage.

Notes on the study in general: Scalp and blood retained many expanded lesional clones during tofacitinib.

Extracted RNA was reverse transcribed into cDNA, the sequencing template. Only in-frame clones appear in the TCRdb table, and some are missing; sequencing was by immunoSEQ multiplex PCR. In the table there are roughly 70,000 clones, approximately 30% of which are singletons. About this clone itself: The target antigen is unknown.

The treatment is: oral pan-JAK inhibitor, 5-10 mg twice daily. The specimen was CD8+ T cells sorted from blood, collected at week 4, from a patient treated with tofacitinib. The source of this sequence is a human donor with alopecia areata.

The CDR3 is CASSSGYGQPQHF. CDR3 in DNA: TGTGCCAGCAGTTCAGGGTATGGACAGCCCCAGCATTTT. This chain uses TRBV9 with TRBJ1-5; a possible D gene is TRBD1 (5 bases). The germline V gene has CDR1 SGDLS and CDR2 YYNGEE. V lost 5 bases to trimming and J lost 7 bases, with 13 bases between them. The CDR3 consists of 13 residues.